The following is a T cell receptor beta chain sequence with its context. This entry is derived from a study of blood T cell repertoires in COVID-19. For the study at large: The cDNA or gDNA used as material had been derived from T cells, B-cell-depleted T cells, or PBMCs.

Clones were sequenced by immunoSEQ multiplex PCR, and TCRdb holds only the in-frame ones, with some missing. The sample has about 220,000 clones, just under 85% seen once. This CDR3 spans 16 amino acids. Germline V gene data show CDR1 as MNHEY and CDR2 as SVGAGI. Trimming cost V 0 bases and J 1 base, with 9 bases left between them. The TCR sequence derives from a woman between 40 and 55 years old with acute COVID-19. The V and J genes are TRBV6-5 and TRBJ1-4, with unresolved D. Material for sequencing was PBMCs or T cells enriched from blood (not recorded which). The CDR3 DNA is TGTGCCAGCAGTTACTCAGACCCGGGAACTAATGAAAAACTGTTTTTT. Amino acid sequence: CASSYSDPGTNEKLFF.